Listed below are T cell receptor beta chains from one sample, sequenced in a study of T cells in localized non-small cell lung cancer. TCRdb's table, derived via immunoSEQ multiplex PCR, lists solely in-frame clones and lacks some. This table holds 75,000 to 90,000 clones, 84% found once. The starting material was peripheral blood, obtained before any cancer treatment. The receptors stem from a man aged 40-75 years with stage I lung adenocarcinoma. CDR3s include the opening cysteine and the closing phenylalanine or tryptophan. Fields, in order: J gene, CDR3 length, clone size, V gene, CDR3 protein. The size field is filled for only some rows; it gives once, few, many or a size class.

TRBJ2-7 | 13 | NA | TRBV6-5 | CASSYLNSYEQYF
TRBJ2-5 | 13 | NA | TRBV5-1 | CASSLSGGETQYF
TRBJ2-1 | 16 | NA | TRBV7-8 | CASSERQVSSYNEQFF
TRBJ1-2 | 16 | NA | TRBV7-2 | CASSWSGVVSSYGYTF
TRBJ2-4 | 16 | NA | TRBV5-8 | CASSSTPTALKNIQYF
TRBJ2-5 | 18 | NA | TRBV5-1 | CASSLVGLAGGIQETQYF
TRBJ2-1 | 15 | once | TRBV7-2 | CASSSDYSSYNEQFF
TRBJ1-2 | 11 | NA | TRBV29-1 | CSALWIGGYTF
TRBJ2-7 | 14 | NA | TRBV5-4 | CASSLRGGTYEQYF
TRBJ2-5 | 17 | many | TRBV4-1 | CASSQVGPGLALKTQYF
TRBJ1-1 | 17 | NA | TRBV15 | CATRRSLSGVANTEAFF
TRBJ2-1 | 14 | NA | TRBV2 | CASSGQGRWGEQFF
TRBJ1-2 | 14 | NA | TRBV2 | CASSEGTANYGYTF
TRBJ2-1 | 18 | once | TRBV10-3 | CAISESMLAGSSYNEQFF
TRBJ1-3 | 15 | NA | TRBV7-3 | CASRHGTVSGNTIYF
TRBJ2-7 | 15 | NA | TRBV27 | CASSGRTGVHYEQYF
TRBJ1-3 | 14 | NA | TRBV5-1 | CASRQGAVGNTIYF
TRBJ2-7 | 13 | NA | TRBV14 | CASSQTRSYEQYF
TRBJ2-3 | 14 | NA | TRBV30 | CAWSVGGSADTQYF
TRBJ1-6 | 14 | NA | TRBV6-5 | CASSYGQAYSPLHF
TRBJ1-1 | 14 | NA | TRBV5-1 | CASSGQGAGTEAFF
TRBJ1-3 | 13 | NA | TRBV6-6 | CASLPGTGNTIYF
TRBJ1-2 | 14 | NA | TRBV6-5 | CASSYSGTGGGYTF
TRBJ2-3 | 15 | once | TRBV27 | CASTTLSGITDTQYF
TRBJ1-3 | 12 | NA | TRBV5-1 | CASSPSGNTIYF
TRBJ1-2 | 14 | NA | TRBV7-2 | CASSPGPGGGGYTF
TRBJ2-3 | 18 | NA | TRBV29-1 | CSVEGRGLAGAGTDTQYF
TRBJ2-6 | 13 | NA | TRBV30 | CALTDSGANVLTF
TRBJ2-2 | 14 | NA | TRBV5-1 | CASTRGLNTGELFF
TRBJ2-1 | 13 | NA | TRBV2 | CASNGRTADEQFF
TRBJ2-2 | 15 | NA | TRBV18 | CASSPIPANTGELFF
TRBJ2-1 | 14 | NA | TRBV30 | CAWSVGGSHNEQFF
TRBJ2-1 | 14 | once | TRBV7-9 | CASSRDSSYNEQFF
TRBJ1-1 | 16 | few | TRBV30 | CAWSRNRGLRNTEAFF
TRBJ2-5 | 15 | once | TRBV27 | CASSLLGAGRETQYF
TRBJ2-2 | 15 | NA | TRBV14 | CASSQLSRTYGELFF
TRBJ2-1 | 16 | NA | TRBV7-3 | CASSLSPDRAKNEQFF
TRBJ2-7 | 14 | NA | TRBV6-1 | CAGRRQGQGDEQYF
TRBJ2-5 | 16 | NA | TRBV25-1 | CASSEAAGDSQETQYF
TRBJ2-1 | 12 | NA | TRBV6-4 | CASSDWSNEQFF
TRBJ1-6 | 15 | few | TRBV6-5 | CASSYGRRGNSPLHF
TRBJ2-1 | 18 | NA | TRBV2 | CASSVPRDRGLYTNEQFF
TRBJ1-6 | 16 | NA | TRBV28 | CASSLGTGTYNSPLHF
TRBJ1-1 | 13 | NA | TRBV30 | CAWRAGLNTEAFF
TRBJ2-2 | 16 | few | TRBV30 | CAWSGDRARVTGELFF
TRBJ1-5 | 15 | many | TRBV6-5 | CASSYAQGIGQPQHF